Shown below are 6 T cell receptor beta chains from a single sample sequenced in a study of OX40 agonist ivuxolimab in advanced cancers. Here immunoSEQ multiplex PCR was the method, and the copy in TCRdb shows in-frame clones only, minus some. The sample has about 19,000 clones; about four fifths are singletons. The material was CD4+ or CD8+ T cells sorted from blood, obtained in a trial of the OX40 agonist ivuxolimab. The receptors originated from an adult with an advanced solid tumor such as melanoma, head and neck, liver or kidney cancer.

The chain uses TRBV27 and TRBJ2-3; 10 bases agree with TRBD2. V was clipped by 4 bases and J by 6 bases; unmatched bases: 10. Germline values: CDR1 MNHEY, CDR2 SMNVEV (reference sequence). The CDR3 contains 16 residues. CDR3 residues: CASSWLTSGARDTQYF. The CDR3 bases are TGTGCCAGCAGTTGGCTAACTAGCGGGGCGCGGGATACGCAGTATTTT.

The chain couples TRBV10-3 to TRBJ2-1; either TRBD1 or TRBD2 may supply D (5 bases each). CDR1 and CDR2 (germline): ENHRY, SYGVKD. The CDR3 length is 15 residues. The V and J ends lost 1 base and 5 bases respectively, with 12 bases between them. CDR3 nucleotide sequence: TGTGCCATCAGTGAGTACGGGAAAGGGGACAATGAGCAGTTCTTC. Its translation: CAISEYGKGDNEQFF.

The chain uses TRBV7-3 and TRBJ2-3; no firm D call. Trimming cost V 1 base and J 3 bases, with 5 bases left between them. Germline V CDR1 and CDR2: SGHTA, FQGTGA. The CDR3 has 13 amino acids. The CDR3: CASSLIGTDTQYF. DNA for the CDR3: TGTGCCAGCAGCTTAATCGGGACAGATACGCAGTATTTT.

The J gene is TRBJ1-5, the V gene TRBV7-9; no firm D call. This CDR3 region has 15 residues. The germline V and J ends were trimmed by 2 bases and 3 bases, with 11 bases remaining between them. Germline lookup yields CDR1 SEHNR and CDR2 FQNEAQ (reference sequence). CDR3 bases: TGTGCCAGCAGCTTATGTATTCGGGTCAATCAGCCCCAGCATTTT. Translating gives CASSLCIRVNQPQHF.

The chain uses TRBV7-9 and TRBJ1-2, with no clear D. V dropped 3 bases and J dropped 7 bases, with 15 bases sitting between them. The germline gives CDR1 SEHNR, CDR2 FQNEAQ (reference sequence). The CDR3 has 14 residues. The CDR3 protein is CASSFVNGPSGYTF. In DNA, the CDR3 is TGTGCCAGCAGCTTTGTCAACGGGCCAAGTGGCTACACCTTC.

The rearrangement links TRBV30 to TRBJ2-7; 9 bases map to TRBD1. The CDR3 covers 15 residues. Germline V gene sequence: CDR1 GTSNPN, CDR2 SVGIG (reference sequence). V dropped 2 bases and J dropped 5; count of bases not matched to a gene: 10. The CDR3 reads CAWSYPTGGTHEQYF. The CDR3 bases are TGTGCCTGGAGTTACCCGACAGGGGGAACCCACGAGCAGTACTTC.